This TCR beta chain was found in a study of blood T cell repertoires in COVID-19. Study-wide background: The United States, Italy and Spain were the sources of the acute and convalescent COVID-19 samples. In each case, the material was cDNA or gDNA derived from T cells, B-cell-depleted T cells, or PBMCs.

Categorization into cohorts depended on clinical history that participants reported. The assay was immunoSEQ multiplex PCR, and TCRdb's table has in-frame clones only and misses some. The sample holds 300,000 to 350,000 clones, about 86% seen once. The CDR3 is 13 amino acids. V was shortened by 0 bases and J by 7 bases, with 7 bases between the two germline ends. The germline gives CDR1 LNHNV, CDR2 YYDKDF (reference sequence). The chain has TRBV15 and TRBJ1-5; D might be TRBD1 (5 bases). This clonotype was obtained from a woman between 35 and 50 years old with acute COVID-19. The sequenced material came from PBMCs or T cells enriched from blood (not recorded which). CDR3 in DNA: TGTGCCACCAGCAGAGATACAGGCCAGCCCCAGCATTTT. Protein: CATSRDTGQPQHF. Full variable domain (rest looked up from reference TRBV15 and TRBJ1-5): DAMVIQNPRYQVTQFGKPVTLSCSQTLNHNVMYWYQQKSSQAPKLLFHYYDKDFNNEADTPDNFQSRRPNTSFCFLDIRSPGLGDTAMYLCATSRDTGQPQHFGDGTRLSIL.